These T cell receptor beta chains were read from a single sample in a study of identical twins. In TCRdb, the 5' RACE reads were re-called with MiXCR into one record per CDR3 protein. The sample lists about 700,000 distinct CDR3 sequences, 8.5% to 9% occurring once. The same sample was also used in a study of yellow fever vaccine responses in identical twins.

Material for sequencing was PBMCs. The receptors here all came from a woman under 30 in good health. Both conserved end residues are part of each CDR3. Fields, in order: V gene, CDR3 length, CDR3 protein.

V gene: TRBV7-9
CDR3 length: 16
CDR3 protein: CASSYQQGETPYEQYF

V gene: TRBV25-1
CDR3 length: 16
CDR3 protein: CASSEVLSGTGDEQFF

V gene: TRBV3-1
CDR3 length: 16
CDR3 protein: CASSQGGIQGAYEQYF

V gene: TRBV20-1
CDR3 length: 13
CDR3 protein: CSAPWPSNNEQFF

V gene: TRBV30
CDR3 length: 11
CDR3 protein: CAWAYTGELFF

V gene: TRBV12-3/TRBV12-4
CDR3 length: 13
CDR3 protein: CASSSPGPVILTF

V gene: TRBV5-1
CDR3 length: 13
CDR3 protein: CASSLGLPDTQYF

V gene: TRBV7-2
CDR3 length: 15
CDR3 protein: CASTVSGTGEETQYF

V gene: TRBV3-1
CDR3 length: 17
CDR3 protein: CASSPKIDGVGSREQYF

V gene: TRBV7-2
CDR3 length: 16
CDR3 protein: CASSPRGGVASNEQFF

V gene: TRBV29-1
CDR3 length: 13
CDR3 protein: CSVVLRETYEQYF

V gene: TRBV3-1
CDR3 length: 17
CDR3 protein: CASSQERQRTGSYEQYF

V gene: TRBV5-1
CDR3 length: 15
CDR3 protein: CASSLATVSYNEQFF

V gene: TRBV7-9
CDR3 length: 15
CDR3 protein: CASSSGLAPKETQYF

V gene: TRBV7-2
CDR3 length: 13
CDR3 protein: CASSLAGGDTQHF

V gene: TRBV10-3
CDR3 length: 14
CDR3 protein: CAISDSGFSHEQYF

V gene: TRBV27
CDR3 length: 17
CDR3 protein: CASSFRTGGNYYYGYTF

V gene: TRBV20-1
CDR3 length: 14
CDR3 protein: CSARDTQGGYEQYF

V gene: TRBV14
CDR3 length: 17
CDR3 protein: CASSHVAPGVSTGELFF

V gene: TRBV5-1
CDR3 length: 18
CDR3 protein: CASSLLRGGSVDTGELFF

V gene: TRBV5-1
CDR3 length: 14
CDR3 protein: CATAMTSGRDTQYF

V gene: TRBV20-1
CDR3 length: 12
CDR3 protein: CSAVQGSYEQYF

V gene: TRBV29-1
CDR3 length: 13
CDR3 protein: CSVLRLSYNEQFF

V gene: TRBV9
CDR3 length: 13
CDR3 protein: CASSMDNNYGYTF

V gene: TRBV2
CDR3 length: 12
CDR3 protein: CASDREVYEQYF

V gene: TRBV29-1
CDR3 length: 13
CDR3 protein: CSVRTGWTYEQYF

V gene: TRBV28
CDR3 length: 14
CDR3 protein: CASSYGTEHLKLFF

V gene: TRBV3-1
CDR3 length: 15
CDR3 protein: CASSHPKAGTYEQYF

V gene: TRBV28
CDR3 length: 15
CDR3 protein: CASSSTASGNRVQYF

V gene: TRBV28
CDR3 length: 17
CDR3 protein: CASSFSLAGVDTGELFF

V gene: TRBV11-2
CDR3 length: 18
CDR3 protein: CASSLVFGLAGGQETQYF

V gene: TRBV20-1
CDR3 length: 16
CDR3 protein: CSARGLSGLTYNEQFF

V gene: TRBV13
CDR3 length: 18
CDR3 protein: CACSPGLLAGGYTDTQYF

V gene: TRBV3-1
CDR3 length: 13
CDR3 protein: CASSHGASYEQYF

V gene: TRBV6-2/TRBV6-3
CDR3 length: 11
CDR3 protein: CASKMVETQYF

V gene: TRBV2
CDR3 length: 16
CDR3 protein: CASTWAGLAATGELFF

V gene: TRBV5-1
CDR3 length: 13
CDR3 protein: CASKTEYQETQYF

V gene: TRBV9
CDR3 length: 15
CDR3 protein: CASSDHQGMDEKLFF

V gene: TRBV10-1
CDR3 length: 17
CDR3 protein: CASSVWRGSRVYNEQFF

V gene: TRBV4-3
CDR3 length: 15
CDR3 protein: CASSQDHDGGVGKDF

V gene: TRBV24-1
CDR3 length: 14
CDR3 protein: CATSDLRNTGELFF

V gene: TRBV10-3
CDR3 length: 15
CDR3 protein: CAISDPRQGFYEQYF

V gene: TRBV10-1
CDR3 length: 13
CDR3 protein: CASSDLGNNEQFF

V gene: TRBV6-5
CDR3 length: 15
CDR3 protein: CASSYSIGGGQPQHF

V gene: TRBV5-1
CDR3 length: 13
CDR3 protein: CASRQGDQETQYF

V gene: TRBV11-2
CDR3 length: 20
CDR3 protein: CASSLGGARGLPPGANVLTF

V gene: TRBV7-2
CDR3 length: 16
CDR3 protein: CASSGRESGAFNEQFF

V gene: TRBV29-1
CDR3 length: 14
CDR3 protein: CSVEIQSKRNIQYF

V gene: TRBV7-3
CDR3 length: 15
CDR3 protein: CASSESGLNTGELFF

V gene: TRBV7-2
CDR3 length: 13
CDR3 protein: CASSSPSVGEQFF